These T cell receptor beta chains were read from a single sample in a study of T cells in tuberculosis. Produced via immunoSEQ multiplex PCR; TCRdb's table is partial and in-frame only. The sample has tens of thousands of clones, roughly 90% seen once; the top ten hold over 1.5%. Specimen: CD1b-GMM tetramer-negative cells sorted from PBMCs. Source of these receptors: an adult woman with latent tuberculosis. Each CDR3 is given with its conserved first and last residue. The D gene is left open where the match is weak. The size field is filled for only some rows; it gives once, few, many or a size class.

d_gene: TRBD1; j_gene: TRBJ1-2; v_gene: TRBV7-8; abundance: NA; CDR3aa: CASSYRGNGYTF; CDR3nt: TGTGCCAGCAGCTACAGGGGTAATGGCTACACCTTC
d_gene: NA; j_gene: TRBJ2-7; v_gene: TRBV10-3; abundance: NA; CDR3aa: CAIGGGYYEQYF; CDR3nt: TGTGCCATCGGGGGGGGCTATTACGAGCAGTACTTC
d_gene: TRBD2; j_gene: TRBJ2-2; v_gene: TRBV6-5; abundance: NA; CDR3aa: CASSYSTSPGELFF; CDR3nt: TGTGCCAGCAGTTACTCGACTAGCCCCGGGGAGCTGTTTTTT
d_gene: TRBD1; j_gene: TRBJ2-1; v_gene: TRBV5-1; abundance: NA; CDR3aa: CASSFGLLQGAEGNEQFF; CDR3nt: TGCGCCAGCAGCTTTGGGCTCCTACAGGGGGCCGAGGGGAATGAGCAGTTCTTC
d_gene: TRBD1; j_gene: TRBJ1-2; v_gene: TRBV19; abundance: NA; CDR3aa: CASSVTGEVAYTF; CDR3nt: TGTGCCAGTAGTGTGACAGGGGAGGTCGCCTACACCTTC
d_gene: TRBD1; j_gene: TRBJ1-5; v_gene: TRBV2; abundance: once; CDR3aa: CASRGDSQGQPQHF; CDR3nt: TGTGCCAGCAGGGGGGACAGTCAGGGTCAGCCCCAGCATTTT
d_gene: NA; j_gene: TRBJ1-1; v_gene: TRBV5-1; abundance: NA; CDR3aa: CASSLPGVTEAFF; CDR3nt: TGCGCCAGCAGCTTGCCGGGGGTCACTGAAGCTTTCTTT
d_gene: NA; j_gene: TRBJ2-2; v_gene: TRBV5-1; abundance: NA; CDR3aa: CASSLEAVTGELFF; CDR3nt: TGCGCCAGCAGCCTCGAAGCGGTCACCGGGGAGCTGTTTTTT
d_gene: NA; j_gene: TRBJ2-5; v_gene: TRBV2; abundance: NA; CDR3aa: CASSVRGKETQYF; CDR3nt: TGTGCCAGCAGTGTCCGGGGAAAAGAGACCCAGTACTTC
d_gene: TRBD2; j_gene: TRBJ2-5; v_gene: TRBV27; abundance: NA; CDR3aa: CASSPGTSGGSQETQYF; CDR3nt: TGTGCCAGCAGTCCCGGGACTAGCGGGGGGTCCCAAGAGACCCAGTACTTC
d_gene: NA; j_gene: TRBJ2-5; v_gene: TRBV7-9; abundance: NA; CDR3aa: CASSLVAGLQETQYF; CDR3nt: TGTGCCAGCAGCCTAGTGGCAGGCCTCCAAGAGACCCAGTACTTC
d_gene: NA; j_gene: TRBJ2-5; v_gene: TRBV6-1; abundance: NA; CDR3aa: CASKSGGQGTQYF; CDR3nt: TGTGCCAGTAAAAGCGGGGGACAGGGGACCCAGTACTTC
d_gene: TRBD1; j_gene: TRBJ2-1; v_gene: TRBV6-1; abundance: NA; CDR3aa: CASSRGQGYNEQFF; CDR3nt: TGTGCCAGCAGCCGGGGACAGGGATACAATGAGCAGTTCTTC
d_gene: NA; j_gene: TRBJ2-5; v_gene: TRBV7-2; abundance: NA; CDR3aa: CASSLVNRGGTQYF; CDR3nt: TGTGCCAGCAGCTTAGTAAACAGGGGGGGGACCCAGTACTTC
d_gene: TRBD2; j_gene: TRBJ2-7; v_gene: TRBV7-2; abundance: NA; CDR3aa: CASSPRTSGYEQYF; CDR3nt: TGTGCCAGCAGCCCACGGACTAGCGGCTACGAGCAGTACTTC
d_gene: NA; j_gene: TRBJ2-5; v_gene: TRBV7-2; abundance: NA; CDR3aa: CASSLALSRQETQYF; CDR3nt: TGTGCCAGCAGCTTAGCGTTATCCCGCCAAGAGACCCAGTACTTC
d_gene: TRBD2; j_gene: TRBJ2-5; v_gene: TRBV5-1; abundance: NA; CDR3aa: CASSSQRGGAETQYF; CDR3nt: TGCGCCAGCAGCTCACAGCGGGGAGGGGCAGAGACCCAGTACTTC
d_gene: NA; j_gene: TRBJ1-1; v_gene: TRBV18; abundance: NA; CDR3aa: CASSTVNTEAFF; CDR3nt: TGTGCCAGCTCGACAGTGAACACTGAAGCTTTCTTT
d_gene: NA; j_gene: TRBJ2-1; v_gene: TRBV12-5; abundance: once; CDR3aa: CASGLAVNEQFF; CDR3nt: TGTGCTAGTGGTTTGGCAGTGAATGAGCAGTTCTTC
d_gene: NA; j_gene: TRBJ2-7; v_gene: TRBV7-6; abundance: NA; CDR3aa: CASSSTGPSYEQYF; CDR3nt: TGTGCCAGCAGCTCGACAGGCCCCTCCTACGAGCAGTACTTC
d_gene: TRBD1; j_gene: TRBJ2-7; v_gene: TRBV5-1; abundance: NA; CDR3aa: CASSLGGTGTYEQYF; CDR3nt: TGCGCCAGCAGCTTGGGCGGGACAGGAACCTACGAGCAGTACTTC
d_gene: NA; j_gene: TRBJ1-3; v_gene: TRBV2; abundance: NA; CDR3aa: CASTLDSSGNTIYF; CDR3nt: TGTGCCAGCACCTTGGACAGCTCTGGAAACACCATATATTTT
d_gene: NA; j_gene: TRBJ1-3; v_gene: TRBV5-4; abundance: few; CDR3aa: CASSFQGSGNTIYF; CDR3nt: TGTGCCAGCAGCTTCCAGGGCTCTGGAAACACCATATATTTT
d_gene: TRBD1; j_gene: TRBJ1-2; v_gene: TRBV6-5; abundance: NA; CDR3aa: CASSYGQEGYTF; CDR3nt: TGTGCCAGCAGTTACGGACAGGAAGGCTACACCTTC
d_gene: NA; j_gene: TRBJ2-3; v_gene: TRBV5-1; abundance: NA; CDR3aa: CASSRSSTTDTQYF; CDR3nt: TGCGCCAGCAGTCGGTCATCAACGACAGATACGCAGTATTTT
d_gene: NA; j_gene: TRBJ1-1; v_gene: TRBV5-4; abundance: NA; CDR3aa: CASSLYPDKEAFF; CDR3nt: TGTGCCAGCAGCTTGTACCCGGACAAGGAAGCTTTCTTT
d_gene: NA; j_gene: TRBJ2-7; v_gene: TRBV29-1; abundance: few; CDR3aa: CSVFGEYEQYF; CDR3nt: TGCAGCGTTTTCGGGGAATACGAGCAGTACTTC
d_gene: NA; j_gene: TRBJ1-5; v_gene: TRBV4-2; abundance: NA; CDR3aa: CASSQDGAQHQPQHF; CDR3nt: TGTGCCAGCAGCCAAGATGGGGCTCAGCATCAGCCCCAGCATTTT
d_gene: TRBD1; j_gene: TRBJ1-1; v_gene: TRBV5-1; abundance: once; CDR3aa: CASSATGGTEAFF; CDR3nt: TGCGCCAGCAGCGCTACAGGGGGCACTGAAGCTTTCTTT
d_gene: TRBD1; j_gene: TRBJ1-6; v_gene: TRBV5-3; abundance: NA; CDR3aa: CARSLGGEDRVAGSPLHF; CDR3nt: TGTGCCAGAAGCTTGGGGGGGGAGGACAGGGTGGCGGGATCACCCCTCCACTTT
d_gene: NA; j_gene: TRBJ2-3; v_gene: TRBV7-8; abundance: NA; CDR3aa: CASSLGTNTDTQYF; CDR3nt: TGTGCCAGCAGCTTAGGGACTAACACAGATACGCAGTATTTT
d_gene: TRBD2; j_gene: TRBJ2-2; v_gene: TRBV6-5; abundance: few; CDR3aa: CASRGGAETGELFF; CDR3nt: TGTGCCAGCCGCGGGGGGGCGGAAACCGGGGAGCTGTTTTTT
d_gene: TRBD1; j_gene: TRBJ1-2; v_gene: TRBV6-6; abundance: NA; CDR3aa: CASSHSPGTGFGYTF; CDR3nt: TGTGCCAGCAGCCACAGTCCCGGGACAGGGTTTGGCTACACCTTC
d_gene: NA; j_gene: TRBJ2-7; v_gene: TRBV15; abundance: NA; CDR3aa: CATSRPSGYEQYF; CDR3nt: TGTGCCACCAGCAGACCCTCAGGGTACGAGCAGTACTTC
d_gene: TRBD1; j_gene: TRBJ2-2; v_gene: TRBV5-1; abundance: NA; CDR3aa: CASSVGTGNTGELFF; CDR3nt: TGCGCCAGCAGCGTAGGGACAGGGAACACCGGGGAGCTGTTTTTT
d_gene: TRBD1; j_gene: TRBJ1-2; v_gene: TRBV7-9; abundance: NA; CDR3aa: CASSSNDGTAYGYTF; CDR3nt: TGTGCCAGCAGCTCAAATGACGGGACAGCCTATGGCTACACCTTC